Below are 31 T cell receptor beta chains sequenced from a single sample in a study of technical replicates of blood from a few donors. Produced via immunoSEQ multiplex PCR; TCRdb's table is partial and in-frame only. The profile shows some 69,000 clones, 88% of them singletons. The sample consisted of PBMCs. These receptors originate from a human donor in good health. Some clones in this sample may be carry-over from other donors' samples.

The chain links TRBV2 to TRBJ2-7; 7 nucleotides line up with TRBD1. V lost 4 bases, J lost 7 bases, and 4 bases stayed unmatched. The CDR3 has 12 amino acids. Germline lookup yields CDR1 SNHLY and CDR2 FYNNEI. The CDR3 loop is CASSGDSLEQYF. DNA for the CDR3: TGTGCCAGCAGTGGGGACAGCCTGGAGCAGTACTTC.

V is TRBV18 and J is TRBJ1-3; a weak D match, TRBD1 (6 bases). The CDR3 covers 17 residues. Germline CDR1 is KGHSH and CDR2 is LQKENI. Trimming cost V 3 bases and J 0 bases, with 15 bases left between them. The CDR3 protein is CASSPRGSGTSGNTIYF. The CDR3 bases are TGTGCCAGCTCACCGAGGGGGAGCGGGACCTCTGGAAACACCATATATTTT.

The chain links TRBV6-1 to TRBJ1-1; 9 bases line up with TRBD1. The CDR3 extends over 18 amino acids. The V gene's germline CDR1 is MNHNS and CDR2 SASEGT. The trim removed 1 base at V and 4 bases at J, leaving 13 bases unmatched. In DNA form, the CDR3 reads TGTGCCAGCAGTGAAGTTGTGGGACAGGGTACGAGGGGCACTGAAGCTTTCTTT. Translating gives CASSEVVGQGTRGTEAFF.

This rearrangement joins TRBV14 to TRBJ2-3, with D possibly TRBD2 on 5 matching bases. The CDR3 loop spans 22 amino acids. Germline CDR1 is SGHDN and CDR2 is FVKESK. Trimming pared 4 bases from V and 0 bases from J, leaving 32 bases between. The CDR3 region is CASSRARVAATKKAESTDTQYF. Here the CDR3 DNA reads TGTGCCAGCAGCCGAGCCAGAGTCGCGGCAACAAAAAAAGCGGAGAGCACAGATACGCAGTATTTT.

The chain uses TRBV19 and TRBJ2-2; 9 bases map to TRBD2. Germline loops: CDR1 LNHDA, CDR2 SQIVND (reference sequence). CDR3 length: 17 residues. The V segment lost 5 bases and the J segment 1 base; nucleotides outside the gene matches: 8. The CDR3 DNA is TGTGCCAGTAGTCCCGTACGCGGGGGGGGGAACACCGGGGAGCTGTTTTTT. It codes for CASSPVRGGGNTGELFF.

This chain uses TRBV29-1 with TRBJ1-1; TRBD1 agrees at 9 bases. Germline values: CDR1 SQVTM, CDR2 ANQGSEA. V dropped 6 bases and J dropped 4; count of bases not matched to a gene: 3. This CDR3 has 12 residues. The CDR3 sequence: CSVGQGITEAFF. CDR3 coding DNA: TGCAGCGTCGGACAGGGGATCACTGAAGCTTTCTTT.

This sequence joins TRBV4-3 and TRBJ2-7; D gene uncertain. Germline V gives CDR1 LGHNA, CDR2 YSLEER. The CDR3 runs 13 residues. Between the trimmed V and J ends, which lost 4 bases and 1 base, there was a span of 8 bases. CDR3 nucleotide sequence: TGCGCCAGCAGCCGAGCCCATTCCTACGAGCAGTACTTC. Protein sequence: CASSRAHSYEQYF.

The chain uses TRBV9 and TRBJ2-1; 9 bases line up with TRBD1. The V gene end was trimmed by 3 bases and the J gene end by 5 bases; junction bases not matched to a gene: 6. The CDR3 is 15 amino acids. Germline V lookup: CDR1 SGDLS, CDR2 YYNGEE. The CDR3 loop reads CASSGRDRVHNEQFF. CDR3 nucleotides: TGTGCCAGCAGCGGCCGGGACAGGGTCCACAATGAGCAGTTCTTC.

This chain connects TRBV7-9 to TRBJ2-5, with a weak D call TRBD2 (6 bases). V shed 1 base and J shed 4 bases, with 22 bases lying between them. From germline, CDR1 is SEHNR and CDR2 FQNEAQ (reference sequence). The CDR3 contains 18 residues. The CDR3, as DNA: TGTGCCAGCAGCTTAGGTCAAAGTGGGACTTCAGGTGGAGAGACCCAGTACTTC. This gives the protein CASSLGQSGTSGGETQYF.

V gene TRBV7-9 combines with J gene TRBJ2-7, with 7 positions matching TRBD2. Germline loops: CDR1 SEHNR, CDR2 FQNEAQ (reference sequence). With 3 bases clipped from V and 3 bases from J, the junction kept 8 bases outside the gene matches. This CDR3 has 15 amino acids. In DNA, the CDR3 is TGTGCCAGCAGCTTTATCGAGGGCGGGGGCTACGAGCAGTACTTC. Translating it yields CASSFIEGGGYEQYF.

V is TRBV4-1 and J is TRBJ2-7, with D perhaps matching TRBD1 (6 bases). With 2 bases removed from V and 0 bases from J, the gap between germline ends came to 26 bases. CDR1 is MGHRA and CDR2 is YSYEKL in the germline V gene. CDR3 length: 20 amino acids. The CDR3 loop reads CASSQSPPPRQAPSSYEQYF. The CDR3 region has the DNA TGCGCCAGCAGCCAATCCCCACCACCGAGACAGGCCCCAAGCTCCTACGAGCAGTACTTC.

J is TRBJ2-2 and V is TRBV2; maybe TRBD1 (6 bases). V was pared by 4 bases and J by 1 base, with 10 bases between. The CDR3 length is 15 residues. Germline V gene sequence: CDR1 SNHLY, CDR2 FYNNEI. The CDR3 loop is CASSATGQNTGELFF. In DNA form, the CDR3 reads TGTGCCAGCAGTGCTACGGGACAGAACACCGGGGAGCTGTTTTTT. Looking up the rest from reference TRBV2 and TRBJ2-2 gives the full variable domain: EPEVTQTPSHQVTQMGQEVILRCVPISNHLYFYWYRQILGQKVEFLVSFYNNEISEKSEIFDDQFSVERPDGSNFTLKIRSTKLEDSAMYFCASSATGQNTGELFFGEGSRLTVL.

The V call is TRBV10-2, the J call TRBJ1-1, with D possibly matching TRBD1 (5 bases). Germline V gene lookup returns CDR1 WSHSY and CDR2 SAAADI. V lost 6 bases and J 1 base, leaving 9 bases between the germline ends. CDR3 size: 13 residues. CDR3 in DNA: TGCGCCAGCAGACAGGCCCCGAACACTGAAGCTTTCTTT. Translated, it gives CASRQAPNTEAFF.

V gene TRBV5-4 combines with J gene TRBJ1-5; a weak D match, TRBD1 (6 bases). In germline, CDR1 is SGHNT, CDR2 YYREEE (reference sequence). Trimming shortened V by 4 bases and J by 6 bases, and 17 bases separated the two germline ends. The CDR3 contains 15 residues. Here the CDR3 DNA reads TGTGCCAGCAGCCAAAATTTGGGGGCGAGTCAGCCCCAGCATTTT. It translates to CASSQNLGASQPQHF.

The chain combines TRBV5-6 with TRBJ1-1; TRBD1 aligns across 8 bases. V shed 3 bases and J 7 bases; nucleotides not matched to a gene: 2. The germline V gene has CDR1 SGHDT and CDR2 YYEEEE. The CDR3 covers 12 residues. The CDR3 sequence is CASSWTGLEAFF. In DNA, the CDR3 is TGTGCCAGCAGCTGGACAGGGCTTGAAGCTTTCTTT.

The chain joins TRBV4-3 to TRBJ1-1, with a possible D match to TRBD1 (5 bases). The CDR3 runs to 15 residues. Germline V gene sequence: CDR1 LGHNA, CDR2 YSLEER. Trimming cost V 0 bases and J 3 bases, with 11 bases left between them. The CDR3 region has the DNA TGCGCCAGCAGCCAAGATCTGTCCAGGGACACTGAAGCTTTCTTT. It translates to CASSQDLSRDTEAFF.

The chain couples TRBV6-5 to TRBJ1-5; possible D gene TRBD1, 6 bases. The germline V gene has CDR1 MNHEY and CDR2 SVGAGI. The CDR3 sequence is 14 residues long. V lost 0 bases and J 7 bases, leaving 10 bases between the germline ends. CDR3 coding DNA: TGTGCCAGCAGTTACTCAGGGGGTAGCCAGCCCCAGCATTTT. Amino acids: CASSYSGGSQPQHF.

The V and J genes are TRBV5-1 and TRBJ2-3; D ambiguous. The V gene lost 4 bases and the J gene lost 0 bases, with 9 bases spanning the gap. Per the germline V gene, CDR1 is SGHRS and CDR2 is YFSETQ. This CDR3 has 14 residues. The CDR3 DNA reads as TGCGCCAGCAGCCTAATTCCTAGCACAGATACGCAGTATTTT. It codes for CASSLIPSTDTQYF.

The chain couples TRBV29-1 to TRBJ2-5, with TRBD1 matching 7 bases. The end of the DNA aligns better with TRBJ2-7, so the J call may be wrong. Looked up from germline, CDR1 is SQVTM and CDR2 is ANQGSEA. The CDR3 extends over 13 amino acids. The chain's CDR3 is CSGRDSSSYEQYF. In nucleotides, the CDR3 is TGCAGCGGCCGGGACAGTAGCTCCTACGAGCAGTACTTC.

The chain carries TRBV7-2 and TRBJ1-3, with D perhaps TRBD1 (5 bases). The V gene's germline CDR1 is SGHTA and CDR2 FQGNSA. This CDR3 comprises 14 residues. Between the trimmed V and J ends, which lost 2 bases and 4 bases, there was a span of 9 bases. This CDR3 is CASSLRQSGNTIYF. The CDR3 region has the DNA TGTGCCAGCAGCTTACGACAGAGCGGAAACACCATATATTTT. Full variable domain (missing parts from reference TRBV7-2 and TRBJ1-3): GAGVSQSPSNKVTEKGKDVELRCDPISGHTALYWYRQSLGQGLEFLIYFQGNSAPDKSGLPSDRFSAERTGGSVSTLTIQRTQQEDSAVYLCASSLRQSGNTIYFGEGSWLTVV.

The CDR3 DNA sequence: TGTGCCAGCTCACCACCGGTGGGACAGGGGGCTTACGAGCAGTACTTC. Its protein is CASSPPVGQGAYEQYF. J is TRBJ2-7 and V is TRBV18, with TRBD1 matching 12 bases. J gave up 4 bases and V 0 bases, and 4 bases lay outside the gene matches. Per the germline V gene, CDR1 is KGHSH and CDR2 is LQKENI. The CDR3 extends over 16 amino acids. Full variable domain (remainder filled in from reference TRBV18 and TRBJ2-7): NAGVMQNPRHLVRRRGQEARLRCSPMKGHSHVYWYRQLPEEGLKFMVYLQKENIIDESGMPKERFSAEFPKEGPSILRIQQVVRGDSAAYFCASSPPVGQGAYEQYFGPGTRLTVT.

The sample holds a few counts of this clone. The sample has other DNA sequences that encode this CDR3 too. The CDR3 region has the DNA TGCGCCAGCAGCCAAGAGCGCACCCGCACAGATACGCAGTATTTT. This encodes CASSQERTRTDTQYF. The V gene is TRBV4-3, the J gene TRBJ2-3; D remains ambiguous. Trimming cost V 0 bases and J 1 base, with 8 bases left between them. This CDR3 has 15 amino acids. Germline V lookup: CDR1 LGHNA, CDR2 YSLEER.

In this sample, this clone turned up once. This chain uses TRBV5-6 with TRBJ1-6; D possibly corresponds to TRBD1 (6 bases). Germline CDR1 SGHDT, CDR2 YYEEEE. V dropped 4 bases and J dropped 7 bases, with 12 bases sitting between them. The CDR3 consists of 14 residues. CDR3 bases: TGTGCCAGCAGCACAGGACAGCTAAATTCACCCCTCCACTTT. As protein: CASSTGQLNSPLHF.

The chain has TRBV5-1 and TRBJ2-7; tentatively, D is TRBD1 (6 bases). V was clipped by 4 bases and J by 0 bases, with 11 bases between them. Germline lookup yields CDR1 SGHRS and CDR2 YFSETQ. The CDR3 contains 14 residues. As DNA, the CDR3 is TGCGCCAGCAGCCGACAGGTTCGCTCCTACGAGCAGTACTTC. Its protein is CASSRQVRSYEQYF.

CDR3 in amino acids: CASSPLGVEQYF. CDR3 in DNA: TGTGCCAGCAGTCCCTTAGGGGTGGAGCAGTACTTC. V is TRBV27 and J is TRBJ2-5, with D possibly matching TRBD1 (5 bases). The germline V and J ends were trimmed by 5 bases and 11 bases, with 15 bases remaining between them. Germline V lookup: CDR1 MNHEY, CDR2 SMNVEV (reference sequence). The CDR3 length is 12 residues.

The chain uses TRBV27 and TRBJ1-1; no definite D call. V dropped 4 bases and J dropped 4 bases, with 13 bases sitting between them. From germline, CDR1 is MNHEY and CDR2 SMNVEV (reference sequence). The CDR3 is made up of 14 amino acids. CDR3 in DNA: TGTGCCAGCAGTTCGAGACTGCTTCTCACTGAAGCTTTCTTT. Amino acid sequence: CASSSRLLLTEAFF.

The chain combines TRBV5-4 with TRBJ2-7; 11 nucleotides align to TRBD2. Per germline, CDR1 SGHNT and CDR2 YYREEE (reference sequence). V dropped 1 base and J dropped 4; count of bases not matched to a gene: 4. The CDR3 spans 15 residues. CDR3 sequence: CASSLRASGGYEQYF. The CDR3 nucleotides are TGTGCCAGCAGCTTGAGGGCTAGCGGGGGGTACGAGCAGTACTTC.

This clone has only a few counts. The chain couples TRBV9 to TRBJ2-7; 7 bases map to TRBD2. The CDR3 length is 16 residues. Germline lookup yields CDR1 SGDLS and CDR2 YYNGEE. V shed 0 bases and J 2 bases; nucleotides not matched to a gene: 8. CDR3 sequence reads: CASSVGKGTTPYEQYF. In DNA form, the CDR3 reads TGTGCCAGCAGCGTAGGTAAAGGGACTACTCCCTACGAGCAGTACTTC.

This chain connects TRBV19 to TRBJ2-2, with TRBD2 identical over 8 bases. Germline V gene lookup returns CDR1 LNHDA and CDR2 SQIVND (reference sequence). After removal of 4 bases from V and 7 bases from J, the junction contained 5 bases not matched to a gene. This CDR3 comprises 14 residues. The CDR3 coding sequence is TGTGCCAGTAGTAGAGCGGGAGAGCACGGGGAGCTGTTTTTT. It codes for CASSRAGEHGELFF.

This chain links TRBV19 with TRBJ1-3, with 7 bases matching TRBD1. The V gene end was trimmed by 6 bases and the J gene end by 0 bases; junction bases not matched to a gene: 14. This CDR3 has 18 residues. Germline V lookup: CDR1 LNHDA, CDR2 SQIVND (reference sequence). Written as DNA, the CDR3 is TGTGCCAGTAGCTTACCCTCTCCCAGGGGGGTCTCTGGAAACACCATATATTTT. Its translation is CASSLPSPRGVSGNTIYF.

CDR3 region: CASSPFTSPAAEQYF. The CDR3 coding sequence is TGTGCCAGCTCACCATTCACGTCCCCGGCGGCTGAGCAGTACTTC. This chain connects TRBV18 to TRBJ2-7; D gene uncertain. The V gene's germline CDR1 is KGHSH and CDR2 LQKENI. CDR3 length: 15 residues. Trimming took off 2 bases at V and 7 bases at J, with 18 bases between the two ends.